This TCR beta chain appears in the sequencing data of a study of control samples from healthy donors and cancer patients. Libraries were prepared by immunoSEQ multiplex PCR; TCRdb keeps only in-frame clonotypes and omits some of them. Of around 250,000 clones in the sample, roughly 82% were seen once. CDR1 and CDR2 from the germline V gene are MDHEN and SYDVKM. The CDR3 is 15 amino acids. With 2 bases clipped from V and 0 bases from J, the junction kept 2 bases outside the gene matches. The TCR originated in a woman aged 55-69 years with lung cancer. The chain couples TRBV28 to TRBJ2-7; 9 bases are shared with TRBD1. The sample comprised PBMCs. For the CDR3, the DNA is TGTGCCAGCAGTTTAGGGGGACAGGGCTCCTACGAGCAGTACTTC. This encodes CASSLGGQGSYEQYF. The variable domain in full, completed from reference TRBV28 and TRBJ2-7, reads DVKVTQSSRYLVKRTGEKVFLECVQDMDHENMFWYRQDPGLGLRLIYFSYDVKMKEKGDIPEGYSVSREKKERFSLILESASTNQTSMYLCASSLGGQGSYEQYFGPGTRLTVT.